The clone carrying this TCR beta chain was found a few times. Its matching antigen is unknown. This likely comes from a read error, as the CDR3 has no conserved phenylalanine or tryptophan at its end. Because the CDR3's place on the DNA is in doubt, the DNA is left out and the CDR3 is given as listed by TCRdb. Previously published methods and listed TCR primers were used for the bulk TCR libraries. One entry per CDR3 protein results from TCRdb running MiXCR on the PCR reads. The table lists some 320,000 distinct CDR3 sequences, around 21% of them singletons. The data were obtained in a study of molecular identifiers for immune sequencing clone quantification. General study findings and limits: Underestimation of highly expanded clone sizes could arise where identical TCR molecules share a barcode. Clones that had above 20 RNA copies took up over 98% of effector molecules but under 1% in naive cells.

The sequence derives from a human donor in good health. Some libraries in this study had Jurkat cell RNA spiked in. The sequencing input was naive CD8+ T cells from blood, with Jurkat cell RNA spiked in. Subset of the sample: FACS-sorted CD8+CD4-CCR7+CD45RA+ naive T cells.

The CDR3 here is CASSPGQGLDTEALS. The rearrangement links TRBV9 to TRBJ1-1; the DNA was not compared with TRBD1, the D call given in the table. The CDR3 is 15 amino acids in total, end residues counted. Germline V gene sequence: CDR1 SGDLS, CDR2 YYNGEE.